This TCR beta chain derives from a study of blood T cell repertoires in COVID-19. V was pared by 5 bases and J by 6 bases, with 7 bases of the junction left unmatched. CDR1 is SGHDT and CDR2 is YYEEEE in the germline V gene. The CDR3 is 13 amino acids. Patients of the Seattle cohort, enrolled during active infection, were followed longitudinally. Original processing methods: Nucleated cell counts were estimated from reference gene primer amplification. TCRdb's copy holds only in-frame clones and misses some; the assay was immunoSEQ multiplex PCR. That table is the source of V, J and clone size, and D and trimming were worked out from the DNA. The table has tens of thousands of clones, around 83% seen once; the top ten hold around 6.9%.

The sample was peripheral blood. This sequence joins TRBV5-6 and TRBJ1-2; 7 positions agree with TRBD1. This clonotype was sampled from a man under 40 with COVID-19, enrolled during active disease. The CDR3 coding sequence is TGTGCCAGCAGTCCAGGGGGTTCTGATGGCTACACCTTC. It yields the protein CASSPGGSDGYTF.